This paragraph covers one TCR beta chain sequence. The sample comes from a study of cytomegalovirus exposure and HLA in healthy donors. Amplification used 60 Vbeta primers and 13 Jbeta primers. The assay was immunoSEQ multiplex PCR, and TCRdb's table has in-frame clones only and misses some. The sample includes about 130,000 clones, roughly four fifths seen only once; the top ten take approximately 1.8%. The germline V gene encodes CDR1 KGHSH and CDR2 LQKENI. Trimming took 6 bases from V and 0 from J, leaving 12 bases between them. The CDR3 is made up of 15 amino acids. Sequenced input: PBMCs. The clonotype was recovered from a female donor in good health and CMV-seropositive. V and J are TRBV18 and TRBJ2-1; D is perhaps TRBD1 (6 bases). The CDR3 nucleotides read TGTGCCAGCTCGTTAACAGGGAGCTCCTACAATGAGCAGTTCTTC. It translates to CASSLTGSSYNEQFF.